This entry lists 9 T cell receptor beta chains sequenced from one sample in a study of molecular identifiers for immune sequencing clone quantification. TCRdb redid the calling of the PCR reads with MiXCR, one entry per CDR3 protein. The sample comprises 100,000 or so distinct CDR3 sequences, over 30% of which are singletons, and less than 5% rests with the top ten. The sample was naive CD8+ T cells from blood, with Jurkat cell RNA spiked in. Subset specified: FACS-sorted CD8+CD4-CCR7+CD45RA+ naive T cells. The receptors were gathered from a human donor in good health. Some libraries in this study had Jurkat cell RNA spiked in.

This clonotype has just a few counts. The chain links TRBV29-1 to TRBJ2-2, with D unresolved. Germline V gene sequence: CDR1 SQVTM, CDR2 ANQGSEA. This CDR3 is built from 13 residues. The V and J ends lost 6 bases and 3 bases respectively, with 11 bases between them. The CDR3 sequence: CSVGWSDTGELFF. DNA of the CDR3: TGCAGCGTCGGGTGGAGCGACACCGGGGAGCTGTTTTTT.

This chain joins TRBV7-2 and TRBJ1-4, with D possibly matching TRBD1 (6 bases). The germline V gene encodes CDR1 SGHTA and CDR2 FQGNSA. Trimming removed 4 bases at V and 7 bases at J, with 16 bases between. The CDR3 extends over 15 amino acids. CDR3 region: CASSSFLGHGEKLFF. The DNA of the CDR3 is TGTGCCAGCAGCTCTTTTTTGGGACATGGTGAAAAACTGTTTTTT. Complete variable domain (other parts from reference TRBV7-2 and TRBJ1-4): GAGVSQSPSNKVTEKGKDVELRCDPISGHTALYWYRQSLGQGLEFLIYFQGNSAPDKSGLPSDRFSAERTGGSVSTLTIQRTQQEDSAVYLCASSSFLGHGEKLFFGSGTQLSVL.

With regard to this clonotype: This may arise from a read error, as a much more abundant clone is one base away. The rearrangement joins TRBV7-8 to TRBJ2-3; D not certain. Germline loops: CDR1 SGHVS, CDR2 FQNEAQ. V lost 5 bases and J 9 bases, leaving 18 bases between the germline ends. The CDR3 is 14 amino acids. In DNA form, the CDR3 reads TGTGCCAGCAGCGTAACGCTTTTAGCCCAGACGCAGTATTTT. This gives the protein CASSVTLLAQTQYF.

The J gene is TRBJ2-5, the V gene TRBV20-1; unclear D gene. This CDR3 spans 13 amino acids. The V gene lost 3 bases and the J gene lost 6 bases, with 14 bases spanning the gap. Germline loops: CDR1 DFQATT, CDR2 SNEGSKA (reference sequence). CDR3 region: CSARVERLQTQYF. The DNA for the CDR3 is TGCAGTGCTAGGGTCGAACGACTTCAGACCCAGTACTTC.

Notes on this clonotype: A much larger clone differs by one base, so this may be a read error. The genes are TRBV5-1 and TRBJ2-7; 9 nucleotides line up with TRBD1. The J segment lost 5 bases and the V segment lost 3 bases, leaving 3 bases of the junction unmatched. Germline CDR1 reads SGHRS; CDR2 reads YFSETQ. The CDR3 contains 13 residues. In DNA, the CDR3 is TGCGCCAGCAGCTACACAGGGGGCGACGAGCAGTACTTC. Translation: CASSYTGGDEQYF.

A remark on this clonotype: The CDR3 does not end in the conserved phenylalanine or tryptophan, so this is likely a read error. V and J are TRBV27 and TRBJ2-5; 9 nucleotides align to TRBD2. V dropped 5 bases and J dropped 5; count of bases not matched to a gene: 6. The V gene's germline CDR1 is MNHEY and CDR2 SMNVEV (reference sequence). The CDR3 has 14 residues. The CDR3, as DNA: TGTGCCAGCAGTGGGGGACTAGCCTGGGAGACCCAGTACTCC. This translates into CASSGGLAWETQYS.

Only a few counts were recorded for this clonotype. The chain uses TRBV6-6 and TRBJ2-1; 8 positions agree with TRBD2. Per the germline V gene, CDR1 is MNHNY and CDR2 is SVGAGI (reference sequence). The CDR3 length is 16 residues. V lost 2 bases to trimming and J lost 10 bases; unmatched junction nucleotides: 13. The CDR3 loop reads CASSYPQGLVGMEQFF. CDR3 coding DNA: TGTGCCAGCAGTTACCCTCAGGGACTAGTTGGGATGGAGCAGTTCTTC.

This clonotype was detected only once. V is TRBV19 and J is TRBJ2-7; a weak D match, TRBD2 (6 bases). Per germline, CDR1 LNHDA and CDR2 SQIVND (reference sequence). The CDR3 is made up of 15 amino acids. Trimming left V 4 bases short and J 0 bases short, with 13 bases between. DNA of the CDR3: TGTGCCAGTAGTACCGGGACTTTTAGCTCCTACGAGCAGTACTTC. It yields the protein CASSTGTFSSYEQYF.

This clonotype has a handful of counts. The genes are TRBV19 and TRBJ1-4; the match to TRBD1 covers 8 bases. The V gene's germline CDR1 is LNHDA and CDR2 SQIVND (reference sequence). CDR3 size: 12 residues. With V trimmed by 8 bases and J by 8 bases, 4 bases remained unmatched. The CDR3 coding sequence is TGTGCCAGTTCCGGACAGGGAGAAAAACTGTTTTTT. The encoded protein is CASSGQGEKLFF.